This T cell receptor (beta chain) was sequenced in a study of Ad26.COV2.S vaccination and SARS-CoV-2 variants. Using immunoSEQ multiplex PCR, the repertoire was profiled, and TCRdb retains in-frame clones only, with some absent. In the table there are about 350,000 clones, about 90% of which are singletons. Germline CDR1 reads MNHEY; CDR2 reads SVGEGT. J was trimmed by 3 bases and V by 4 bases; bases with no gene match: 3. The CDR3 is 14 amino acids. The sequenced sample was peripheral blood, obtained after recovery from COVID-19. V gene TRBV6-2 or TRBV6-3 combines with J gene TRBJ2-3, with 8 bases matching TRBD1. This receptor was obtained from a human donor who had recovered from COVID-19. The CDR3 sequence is CASSFQGATDTQYF. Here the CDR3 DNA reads TGTGCCAGCAGTTTTCAGGGGGCGACAGATACGCAGTATTTT.